This TCR beta chain was obtained from a study of PD-L1 blockade in urothelial cancer. Turning to the study itself: Patients started atezolizumab around 2014, 1,200 mg intravenously every 3 weeks. Patients had been given 0 to 3 earlier chemotherapy regimens. Study findings and constraints: The study found that durable-benefit patients expanded tumor-associated blood clones more at 3 weeks.

As regards this clone: The antigen remains unidentified.

The authors spiked synthetic TCR analog templates into each PCR. Data came from immunoSEQ multiplex PCR; TCRdb stores just in-frame clones and leaves some out. The sample lists some 71,000 clones, 85% to 90% occurring once. Germline V gene sequence: CDR1 LNHDA, CDR2 SQIVND (reference sequence). Trimming took 4 bases from V and 0 from J, leaving 4 bases between them. The CDR3 totals 13 residues. The chain links TRBV19 to TRBJ1-5; D remains ambiguous. This sequence originates from a man aged 55 to 70 with urothelial cancer. The sequences come from PBMCs, collected around atezolizumab (anti-PD-L1) treatment. The CDR3 region has the DNA TGTGCCAGTAGTAGAGTTAGCAATCAGCCCCAGCATTTT. This gives the protein CASSRVSNQPQHF.